A selection of T cell receptor beta chains follows, all from one sample in a study of siplizumab effects on memory and regulatory T cells. Assay used: immunoSEQ multiplex PCR; TCRdb lists only in-frame clones, some missing. This table holds over 60,000 clones, about 90% found once. The sequenced sample consisted of CD8+ T cells sorted from blood. The receptors stem from a human donor in good health. CDR3s leave out the opening cysteine and the closing phenylalanine or tryptophan. D genes are given only for firm matches.

CDR3 protein | D gene | V gene
ASINSGGLSYEQY | TRBD1 | TRBV11-2
ASSSRTGSYEQY | - | TRBV11-3
ASSLVGGDQPQH | - | TRBV7-3
ASSVGGAGTEAF | - | TRBV2
ASSERRLTNTEAF | - | TRBV6-1
ASSLLGSPSYGYT | - | TRBV4-2
ASRGTGELF | - | TRBV10-3
ASSTTESGNTIY | - | TRBV6-1
ASSLVGGSYNEQF | - | TRBV5-4
ASSPINQAAGNTIY | - | TRBV7-9
ASSREIGQGGEQY | TRBD1 | TRBV7-9
ASSFSGVHEQY | - | TRBV7-6